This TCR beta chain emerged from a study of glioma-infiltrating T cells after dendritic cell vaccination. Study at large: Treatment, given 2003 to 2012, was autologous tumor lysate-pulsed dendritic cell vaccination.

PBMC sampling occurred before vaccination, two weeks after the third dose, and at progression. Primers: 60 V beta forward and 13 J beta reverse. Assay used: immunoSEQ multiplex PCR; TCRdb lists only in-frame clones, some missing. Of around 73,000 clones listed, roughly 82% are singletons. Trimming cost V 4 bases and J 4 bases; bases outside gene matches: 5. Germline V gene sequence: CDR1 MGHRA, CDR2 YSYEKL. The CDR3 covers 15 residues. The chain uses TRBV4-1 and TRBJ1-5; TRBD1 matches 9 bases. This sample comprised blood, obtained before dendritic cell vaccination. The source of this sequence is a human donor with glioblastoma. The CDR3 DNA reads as TGCGCCAGCAGCCTCAGCGGGACAGGGAATCAGCCCCAGCATTTT. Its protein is CASSLSGTGNQPQHF.